The T cell receptor beta chain described here comes from a study of shared clonotypes between healthy human individuals. General observations from the study: In a handful of donors, roughly 5.2% of naive CD4 clonotypes appeared in common. In contrast to clonotypes shared by all four donors, non-shared clonotypes had lower generation probabilities.

The table came from immunoSEQ multiplex PCR; TCRdb's copy has only in-frame clones and leaves some out. The sample yields about 2.4 million clones, roughly 93% seen once. Comments on this clone: The antigen remains unidentified. The sample has other DNA sequences that encode this CDR3 too.

This receptor was taken from a man in his late teens or twenties in good health. Some clones in this sample may be carry-over from other donors' samples. Sequenced sample: naive CD4+ T cells from PBMCs. Sample subset: CD45RA+ positively selected.

CDR3: CASSGGRAYEQYF. The CDR3 nucleotides are TGTGCCAGCAGTGGCGGGAGGGCCTACGAGCAGTACTTC. V is TRBV5-6 and J is TRBJ2-7; 9 nucleotides agree with TRBD2. Germline V gives CDR1 SGHDT, CDR2 YYEEEE. The CDR3 has 13 residues. V was pared by 5 bases and J by 2 bases, with 2 bases of the junction left unmatched.